This is a list of T cell receptor beta chains from one sample in a study of blood T cell repertoires in COVID-19. Clones were sequenced by immunoSEQ multiplex PCR, and TCRdb holds only the in-frame ones, with some missing. Here the sample spans under 200,000 clones, approximately 90% being singletons. Material: peripheral blood. The receptors were sampled from a man between 18 and 29 years old with acute or convalescent COVID-19. The CDR3 runs from the conserved cysteine through the conserved F or W. Fields, in order: V gene, clone size, CDR3 length, J gene, D gene, CDR3 protein, CDR3 DNA. The D gene is left open where the match is weak. Expanded clones are given a class, and other clones once, few, many or no size at all.

TRBV6-6	-	17	TRBJ2-1	TRBD2	CASSLHGTSGTYNEQFF	TGTGCCAGCAGTCTACACGGGACTAGCGGGACTTACAATGAGCAGTTCTTC
TRBV7-9	-	15	TRBJ1-1	TRBD1	CASSYPGQGSTEAFF	TGTGCCAGCAGCTACCCTGGACAGGGGAGTACTGAAGCTTTCTTT
TRBV25-1	-	14	TRBJ2-3	-	CASSDLTDTDTQYF	TGTGCCAGCAGTGACCTGACAGACACAGATACGCAGTATTTT
TRBV27	-	13	TRBJ2-1	TRBD2	CASSTSGRAGQFF	TGTGCCAGCAGTACTAGCGGGAGGGCCGGGCAGTTCTTC
TRBV18	-	13	TRBJ1-1	-	CASSSGRSSEAFF	TGTGCCAGCTCATCAGGTCGAAGCTCTGAAGCTTTCTTT
TRBV5-1	-	14	TRBJ1-3	-	CASSLEGSGNTIYF	TGCGCCAGCAGCTTGGAGGGGTCTGGAAACACCATATATTTT
TRBV2	-	14	TRBJ2-7	-	CASLLGSQNYEQYF	TGTGCCAGCCTACTCGGGTCCCAGAACTACGAGCAGTACTTC
TRBV9	-	18	TRBJ2-2	TRBD2	CASSAGEGRAFSSGELFF	TGTGCCAGCAGCGCCGGGGAGGGGAGGGCCTTTTCGTCCGGGGAGCTGTTTTTT
TRBV30	-	13	TRBJ2-7	-	CAWSVNTFYEQYF	TGTGCCTGGAGTGTAAACACCTTCTACGAGCAGTACTTC
TRBV29-1	-	13	TRBJ2-5	-	CSVEGSRQETQYF	TGCAGCGTTGAGGGGAGCCGCCAAGAGACCCAGTACTTC
TRBV3-1/TRBV3-2	-	13	TRBJ2-5	-	CASSQHSEETQYF	TGTGCCAGCAGCCAACATAGCGAAGAGACCCAGTACTTC
TRBV27	-	16	TRBJ2-1	TRBD1	CASSLTPGGSYNEQFF	TGTGCCAGCAGCTTGACTCCAGGGGGATCCTACAATGAGCAGTTCTTC
TRBV10-2	once	12	TRBJ2-7	-	CASEGLSYEQYF	TGCGCCAGCGAGGGACTGAGCTACGAGCAGTACTTC
TRBV12-5	once	17	TRBJ2-7	TRBD1	CASGFQTGTGDPHEQYF	TGTGCTAGTGGTTTCCAGACCGGGACAGGGGACCCCCACGAGCAGTACTTC
TRBV9	-	14	TRBJ1-1	-	CASSVEGMGTEAFF	TGTGCCAGCAGCGTAGAGGGGATGGGGACTGAAGCTTTCTTT
TRBV5-5	-	15	TRBJ2-5	TRBD2	CASSSPSGGVETQYF	TGTGCCAGCAGCTCCCCTAGCGGGGGGGTGGAGACCCAGTACTTC
TRBV18	-	15	TRBJ1-1	TRBD1	CASSSGQGTSTEAFF	TGTGCCAGCTCATCGGGACAGGGAACAAGCACTGAAGCTTTCTTT
TRBV11-3	-	13	TRBJ1-1	-	CASSLVAGTEAFF	TGTGCCAGCAGCCTAGTGGCAGGCACAGAAGCTTTCTTT
TRBV5-4	-	20	TRBJ2-7	TRBD2	CASSTFFGHLLADSSYEQYF	TGTGCCAGCAGCACTTTTTTTGGTCATCTCCTAGCGGATAGCTCCTACGAGCAGTACTTC
TRBV6-2/TRBV6-3	-	21	TRBJ1-5	-	CASSYSRSAGQMLGSNQPQHF	TGTGCCAGCAGTTACTCGAGGTCGGCAGGGCAAATGTTGGGTAGCAATCAGCCCCAGCATTTT
TRBV12-3/TRBV12-4	once	12	TRBJ2-2	-	CASSFYTGELFF	TGTGCCAGCAGTTTCTACACCGGGGAGCTGTTTTTT
TRBV5-1	-	16	TRBJ1-2	-	CASSLARGGVNYGYTF	TGCGCCAGCAGCTTGGCCCGCGGGGGCGTTAACTATGGCTACACCTTC
TRBV5-5	-	15	TRBJ1-4	-	CASSRTGTTNEKLFF	TGTGCCAGCAGTCGCACAGGGACAACTAATGAAAAACTGTTTTTT
TRBV11-2	-	14	TRBJ2-3	-	CASSLVLATDTQYF	TGTGCCAGCAGCTTAGTATTAGCAACAGATACGCAGTATTTT
TRBV7-2	once	15	TRBJ1-5	TRBD1	CASSLIAGGNQPQHF	TGTGCCAGCAGCTTAATCGCAGGGGGTAACCAGCCCCAGCATTTT
TRBV3-1/TRBV3-2	-	18	TRBJ1-6	TRBD1	CASSQAGFGTANNSPLHF	TGTGCCAGCAGCCAAGCTGGATTCGGGACAGCAAATAATTCACCCCTCCACTTT
TRBV27	-	15	TRBJ1-1	-	CASSARQVGPAEAFF	TGTGCCAGCAGTGCCAGACAGGTGGGGCCAGCTGAAGCTTTCTTT
TRBV12-5	-	17	TRBJ2-1	TRBD2	CASGSISGTRESNEQFF	TGTGCTAGTGGTTCGATTTCCGGGACTAGGGAGAGCAATGAGCAGTTCTTC
TRBV6-6	-	20	TRBJ1-1	-	CASSRRAGTGQGSMNTEAFF	TGTGCCAGCAGCCGCCGGGCGGGTACAGGGCAGGGGTCTATGAACACTGAAGCTTTCTTT
TRBV10-2	-	14	TRBJ1-2	TRBD1	CASSKGQGVYGYTF	TGCGCCAGCAGCAAAGGACAGGGGGTCTATGGCTACACCTTC
TRBV7-2	-	15	TRBJ1-2	-	CASSLAQGTRGGYTF	TGTGCCAGCAGCTTAGCTCAGGGGACACGCGGAGGCTACACCTTC
TRBV24-1	-	13	TRBJ1-4	-	CATSGGGGEKLFF	TGTGCCACCAGTGGAGGGGGTGGTGAAAAACTGTTTTTT
TRBV9	-	15	TRBJ1-1	-	CASSPGGAANTEAFF	TGTGCCAGCAGCCCAGGTGGGGCAGCCAACACTGAAGCTTTCTTT
TRBV2	-	15	TRBJ2-7	TRBD2	CASSPIAGGPGEQYF	TGTGCCAGCAGTCCCATAGCGGGAGGGCCGGGGGAGCAGTACTTC
TRBV7-8	once	15	TRBJ1-1	-	CASSPTRRGGTEAFF	TGTGCCAGCAGCCCCACCAGGCGGGGAGGCACTGAAGCTTTCTTT
TRBV10-2	-	16	TRBJ2-7	TRBD2	CASSESIAGGAYEQYF	TGCGCCAGCAGTGAGTCGATAGCGGGAGGTGCCTACGAGCAGTACTTC
TRBV2	-	13	TRBJ1-1	-	CASSEAGDTEAFF	TGTGCCAGCAGTGAAGCCGGGGACACTGAAGCTTTCTTT
TRBV24-1	-	15	TRBJ2-7	-	CATSDPGKGDDEQYF	TGTGCCACCAGTGACCCAGGGAAGGGGGACGACGAGCAGTACTTC
TRBV6-5	-	15	TRBJ1-2	-	CASSPRIDTYYGYTF	TGTGCCAGCAGTCCACGAATTGACACCTACTATGGCTACACCTTC
TRBV5-1	-	16	TRBJ2-3	TRBD2	CASSLVTSGSTDTQYF	TGCGCCAGCAGCTTAGTAACTAGCGGGAGCACAGATACGCAGTATTTT
TRBV5-1	-	13	TRBJ1-2	-	CASSHNGEGGYTF	TGCGCCAGCAGCCATAATGGTGAGGGAGGCTACACCTTC
TRBV5-1	-	15	TRBJ1-2	-	CASSLGTEAFYGYTF	TGCGCCAGCAGCTTGGGGACAGAGGCCTTCTATGGCTACACCTTC
TRBV10-3	-	13	TRBJ1-1	-	CAISAESGVQAFF	TGTGCCATCAGTGCAGAGAGCGGGGTCCAAGCTTTCTTT
TRBV5-8	-	13	TRBJ2-5	-	CASSLGGRETQYF	TGTGCCAGCAGCCTGGGGGGGCGGGAGACCCAGTACTTC
TRBV27	-	16	TRBJ1-2	TRBD1	CASSFRKDRFGYGYTF	TGTGCCAGCAGTTTCCGCAAGGACAGGTTCGGGTATGGCTACACCTTC
TRBV19	-	15	TRBJ1-2	-	CASSMWGDGFYGYTF	TGTGCCAGTAGTATGTGGGGGGACGGATTCTATGGCTACACCTTC
TRBV5-6	few	15	TRBJ1-5	TRBD1	CASSIAGTVNQPQHF	TGTGCCAGCAGTATCGCTGGGACAGTCAATCAGCCCCAGCATTTT
TRBV24-1	-	15	TRBJ2-7	TRBD1	CATSDSVQGAYEQYF	TGTGCCACCAGTGATTCGGTTCAGGGGGCCTACGAGCAGTACTTC
TRBV5-4	-	16	TRBJ2-5	TRBD1	CASSVLTGLQGGTQYF	TGTGCCAGCAGCGTCCTGACAGGGCTCCAAGGTGGTACCCAGTACTTC
TRBV5-1	-	12	TRBJ1-2	-	CASSSDSYGYTF	TGCGCCAGCAGCTCCGACAGCTATGGCTACACCTTC
TRBV29-1	-	13	TRBJ1-2	-	CSVYQNANYGYTF	TGCAGCGTTTACCAGAACGCTAACTATGGCTACACCTTC
TRBV4-2	-	17	TRBJ1-1	TRBD1	CASSQEDRGPGNTEAFF	TGTGCCAGCAGCCAAGAGGACAGGGGGCCTGGGAACACTGAAGCTTTCTTT
TRBV6-1	-	14	TRBJ1-1	-	CASSEANRYTEAFF	TGTGCCAGCAGTGAAGCGAACAGGTACACTGAAGCTTTCTTT
TRBV5-1	-	13	TRBJ2-3	-	CASSWAGEDTQYF	TGCGCCAGCAGCTGGGCAGGGGAGGATACGCAGTATTTT
TRBV5-1	-	14	TRBJ2-2	-	CASRWTANTGELFF	TGCGCCAGCAGGTGGACAGCGAACACCGGGGAGCTGTTTTTT